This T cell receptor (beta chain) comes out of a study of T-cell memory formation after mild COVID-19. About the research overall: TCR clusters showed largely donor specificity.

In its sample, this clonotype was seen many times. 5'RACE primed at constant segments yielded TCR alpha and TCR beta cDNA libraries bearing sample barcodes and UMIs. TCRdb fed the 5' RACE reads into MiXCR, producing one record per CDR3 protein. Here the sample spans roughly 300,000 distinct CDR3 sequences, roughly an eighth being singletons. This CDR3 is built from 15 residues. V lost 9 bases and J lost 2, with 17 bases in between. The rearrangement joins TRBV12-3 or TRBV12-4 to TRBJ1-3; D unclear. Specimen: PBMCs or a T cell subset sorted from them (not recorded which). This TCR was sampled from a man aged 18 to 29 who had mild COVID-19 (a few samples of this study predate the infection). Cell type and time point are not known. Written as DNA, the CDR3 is TGTGCCAGAAAAGCCGGGATCCGGGCTGGAAACACCATATATTTT. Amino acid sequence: CARKAGIRAGNTIYF.